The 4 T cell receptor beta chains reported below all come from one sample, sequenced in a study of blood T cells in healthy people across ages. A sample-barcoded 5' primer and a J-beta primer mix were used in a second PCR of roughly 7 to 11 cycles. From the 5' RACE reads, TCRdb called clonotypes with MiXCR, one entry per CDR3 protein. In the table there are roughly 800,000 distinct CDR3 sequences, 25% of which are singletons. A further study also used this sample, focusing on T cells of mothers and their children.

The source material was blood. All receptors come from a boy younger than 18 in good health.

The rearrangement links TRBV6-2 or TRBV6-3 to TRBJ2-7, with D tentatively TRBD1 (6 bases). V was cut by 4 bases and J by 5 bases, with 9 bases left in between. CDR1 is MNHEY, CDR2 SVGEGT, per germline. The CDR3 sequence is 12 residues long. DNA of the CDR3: TGTGCCAGCAGTTCCTCAGGGGACGAGCAGTACTTC. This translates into CASSSSGDEQYF.

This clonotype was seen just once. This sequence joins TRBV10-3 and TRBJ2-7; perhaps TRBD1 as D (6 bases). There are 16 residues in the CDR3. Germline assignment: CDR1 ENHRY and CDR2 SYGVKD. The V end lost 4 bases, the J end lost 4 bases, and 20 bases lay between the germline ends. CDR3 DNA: TGTGCCATCAGTGCTATCCCGAGGACAGATTCTTACGAGCAGTACTTC. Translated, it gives CAISAIPRTDSYEQYF.

CDR3 nucleotide sequence: TGTGCCAGCAGGGGGATGAGAGCGGAAGCCTACGAGCAGTACTTC. Protein: CASRGMRAEAYEQYF. This sequence joins TRBV28 and TRBJ2-7; possibly TRBD2 for D (5 bases). CDR1 is MDHEN, CDR2 SYDVKM, per germline. The V end was cut by 6 bases, the J end by 2 bases, with 17 bases between. The CDR3 is 15 residues long.

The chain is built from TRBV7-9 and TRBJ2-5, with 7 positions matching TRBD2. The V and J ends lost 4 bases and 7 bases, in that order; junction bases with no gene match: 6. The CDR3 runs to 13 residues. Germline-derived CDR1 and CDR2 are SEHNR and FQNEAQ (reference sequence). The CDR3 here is CASSSGLVGTQYF. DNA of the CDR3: TGTGCCAGCAGCTCCGGACTAGTAGGGACCCAGTACTTC.